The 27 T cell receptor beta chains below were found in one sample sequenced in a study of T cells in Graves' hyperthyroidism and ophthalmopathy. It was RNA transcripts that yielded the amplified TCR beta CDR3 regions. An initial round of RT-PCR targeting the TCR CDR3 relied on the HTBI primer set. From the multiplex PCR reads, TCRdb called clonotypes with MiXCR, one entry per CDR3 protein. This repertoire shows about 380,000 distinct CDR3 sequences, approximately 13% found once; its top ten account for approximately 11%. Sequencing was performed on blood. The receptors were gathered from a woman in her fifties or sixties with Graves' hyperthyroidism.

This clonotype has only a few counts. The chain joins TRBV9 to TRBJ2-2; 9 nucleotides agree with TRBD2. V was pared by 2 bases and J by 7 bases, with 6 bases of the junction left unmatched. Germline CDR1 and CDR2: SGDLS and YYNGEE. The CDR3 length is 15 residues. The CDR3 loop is CASSVGGRADGELFF. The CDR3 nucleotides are TGTGCCAGCAGCGTTGGCGGGAGGGCCGACGGGGAGCTGTTTTTT.

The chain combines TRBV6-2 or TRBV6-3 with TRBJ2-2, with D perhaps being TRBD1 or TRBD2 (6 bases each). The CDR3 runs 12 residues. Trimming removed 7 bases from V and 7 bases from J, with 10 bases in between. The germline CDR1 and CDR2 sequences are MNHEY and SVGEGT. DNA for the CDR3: TGTGCCAGCACCGGGGGCGTCGGGGAGCTGTTTTTT. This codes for CASTGGVGELFF.

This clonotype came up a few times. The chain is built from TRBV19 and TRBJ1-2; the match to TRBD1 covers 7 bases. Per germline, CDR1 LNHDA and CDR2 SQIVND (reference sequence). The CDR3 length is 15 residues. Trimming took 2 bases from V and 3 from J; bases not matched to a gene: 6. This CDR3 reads CASSIPDRAYYGYTF. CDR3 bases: TGTGCCAGTAGTATACCCGACAGGGCGTACTATGGCTACACCTTC.

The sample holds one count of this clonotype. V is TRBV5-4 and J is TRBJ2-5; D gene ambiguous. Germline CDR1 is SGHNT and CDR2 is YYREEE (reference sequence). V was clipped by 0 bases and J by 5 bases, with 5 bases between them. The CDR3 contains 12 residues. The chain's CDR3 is CASSLGLETQYF. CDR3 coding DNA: TGTGCCAGCAGCTTGGGGCTTGAGACCCAGTACTTC. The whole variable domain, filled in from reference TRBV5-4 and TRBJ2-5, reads ETGVTQSPTHLIKTRGQQVTLRCSSQSGHNTVSWYQQALGQGPQFIFQYYREEENGRGNFPPRFSGLQFPNYSSELNVNALELDDSALYLCASSLGLETQYFGPGTRLLVL.

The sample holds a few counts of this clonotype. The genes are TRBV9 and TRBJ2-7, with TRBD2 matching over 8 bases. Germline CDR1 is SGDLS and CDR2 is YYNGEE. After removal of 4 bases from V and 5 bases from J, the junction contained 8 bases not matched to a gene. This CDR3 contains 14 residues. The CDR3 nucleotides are TGTGCCAGCAGCCCGGGGGGGTCGGGGGACGAGCAGTACTTC. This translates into CASSPGGSGDEQYF.

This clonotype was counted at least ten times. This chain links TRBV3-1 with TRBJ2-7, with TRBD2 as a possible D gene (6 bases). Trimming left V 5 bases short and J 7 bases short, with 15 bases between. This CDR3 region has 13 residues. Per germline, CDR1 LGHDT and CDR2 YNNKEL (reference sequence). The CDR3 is CASSTTQGGEQYF. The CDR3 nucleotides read TGTGCCAGCAGCACGACTCAGGGAGGAGAGCAGTACTTC.

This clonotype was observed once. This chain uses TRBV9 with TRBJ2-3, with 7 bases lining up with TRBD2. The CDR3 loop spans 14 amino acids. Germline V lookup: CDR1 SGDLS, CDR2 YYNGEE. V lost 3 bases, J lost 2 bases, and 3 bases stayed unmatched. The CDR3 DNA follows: TGTGCCAGCAGCGCACTAGCGACCACAGATACGCAGTATTTT. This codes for CASSALATTDTQYF.

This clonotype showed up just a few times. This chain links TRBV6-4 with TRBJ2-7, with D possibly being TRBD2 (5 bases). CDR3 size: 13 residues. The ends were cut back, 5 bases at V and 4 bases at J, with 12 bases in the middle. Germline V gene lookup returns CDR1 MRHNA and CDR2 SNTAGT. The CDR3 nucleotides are TGTGCCAGCAGTTACCCGGGAAGGTACGAGCAGTACTTC. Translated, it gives CASSYPGRYEQYF.

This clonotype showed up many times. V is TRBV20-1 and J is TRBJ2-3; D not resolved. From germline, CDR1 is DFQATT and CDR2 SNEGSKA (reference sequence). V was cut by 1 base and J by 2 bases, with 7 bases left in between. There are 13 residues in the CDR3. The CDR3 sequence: CSARGQITDTQYF. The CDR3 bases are TGCAGTGCTAGAGGGCAGATCACAGATACGCAGTATTTT.

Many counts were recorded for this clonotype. CDR3 residues: CASSPLPSTDTQYF. The CDR3 nucleotides are TGTGCCAGCAGCCCCTTACCTAGCACAGATACGCAGTATTTT. This chain joins TRBV3-1 and TRBJ2-3; no clear D. Trimming stripped 4 bases from V and 0 bases from J, with 8 bases between. This CDR3 spans 14 amino acids. The germline V gene encodes CDR1 LGHDT and CDR2 YNNKEL (reference sequence).

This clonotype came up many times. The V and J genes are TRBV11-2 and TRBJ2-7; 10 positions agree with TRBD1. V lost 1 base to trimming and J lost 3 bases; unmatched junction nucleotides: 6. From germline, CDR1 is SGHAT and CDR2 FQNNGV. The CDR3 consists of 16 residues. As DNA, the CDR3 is TGTGCCAGCAGCTTAGGGGCGGGACAGGGGATCTACGAGCAGTACTTC. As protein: CASSLGAGQGIYEQYF.

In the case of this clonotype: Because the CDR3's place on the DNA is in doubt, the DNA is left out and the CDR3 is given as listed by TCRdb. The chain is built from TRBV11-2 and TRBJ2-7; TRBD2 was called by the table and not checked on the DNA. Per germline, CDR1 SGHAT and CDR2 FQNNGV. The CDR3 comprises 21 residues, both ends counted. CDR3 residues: CASSFYICSARDGGNSYEQYF.

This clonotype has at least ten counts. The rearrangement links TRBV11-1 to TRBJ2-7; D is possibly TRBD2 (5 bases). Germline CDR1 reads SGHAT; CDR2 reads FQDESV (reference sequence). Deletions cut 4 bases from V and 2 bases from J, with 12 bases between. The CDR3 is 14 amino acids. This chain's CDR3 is CASSSRTLAYEQYF. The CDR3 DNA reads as TGTGCCAGCAGCTCTCGGACTCTCGCCTACGAGCAGTACTTC.

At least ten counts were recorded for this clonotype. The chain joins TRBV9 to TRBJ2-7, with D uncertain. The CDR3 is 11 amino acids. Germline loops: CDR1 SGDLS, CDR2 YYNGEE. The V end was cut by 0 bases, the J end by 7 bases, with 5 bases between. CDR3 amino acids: CASSVVGEQYF. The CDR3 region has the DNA TGTGCCAGCAGCGTAGTGGGGGAGCAGTACTTC.

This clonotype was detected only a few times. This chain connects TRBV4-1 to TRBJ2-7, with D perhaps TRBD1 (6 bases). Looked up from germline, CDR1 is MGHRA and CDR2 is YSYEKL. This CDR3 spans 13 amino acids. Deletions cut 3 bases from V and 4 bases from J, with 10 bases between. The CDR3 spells CASSHRGQYEQYF. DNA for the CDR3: TGCGCCAGCAGCCATAGAGGACAGTACGAGCAGTACTTC.

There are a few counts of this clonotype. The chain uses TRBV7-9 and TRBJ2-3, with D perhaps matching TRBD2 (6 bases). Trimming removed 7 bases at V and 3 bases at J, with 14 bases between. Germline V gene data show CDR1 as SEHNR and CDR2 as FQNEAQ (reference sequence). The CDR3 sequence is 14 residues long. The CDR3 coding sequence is TGTGCCAGCACTCGGGAGATCCGGACAGATACGCAGTATTTT. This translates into CASTREIRTDTQYF.

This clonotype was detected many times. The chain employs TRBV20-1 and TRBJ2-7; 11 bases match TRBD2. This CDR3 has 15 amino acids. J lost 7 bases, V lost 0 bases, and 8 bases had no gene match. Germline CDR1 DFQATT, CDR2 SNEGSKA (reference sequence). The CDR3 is CSARDTTSGMGEQYF. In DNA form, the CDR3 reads TGCAGTGCTAGAGATACGACTAGCGGGATGGGGGAGCAGTACTTC.

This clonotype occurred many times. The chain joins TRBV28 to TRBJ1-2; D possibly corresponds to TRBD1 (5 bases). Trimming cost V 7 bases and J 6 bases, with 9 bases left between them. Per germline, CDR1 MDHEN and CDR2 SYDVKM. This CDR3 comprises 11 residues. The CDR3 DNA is TGTGCCAGCATACAGGAGCATGGCTACACCTTC. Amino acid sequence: CASIQEHGYTF.

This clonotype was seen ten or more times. The DNA for the CDR3 is TGTGCCAGCAGCTATGGGGGAACGGAGCGTGGCTACACCTTC. This encodes CASSYGGTERGYTF. The chain is built from TRBV28 and TRBJ1-2; D is possibly TRBD1 (5 bases). The germline V gene has CDR1 MDHEN and CDR2 SYDVKM. Trimming shortened V by 6 bases and J by 7 bases, and 18 bases separated the two germline ends. CDR3 size: 14 residues.

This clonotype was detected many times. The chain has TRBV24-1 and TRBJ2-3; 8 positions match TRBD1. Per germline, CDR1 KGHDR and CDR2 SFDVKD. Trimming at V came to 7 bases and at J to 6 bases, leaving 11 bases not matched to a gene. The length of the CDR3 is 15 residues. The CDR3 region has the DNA TGTGCCACCAGCCCCGAGGCAGGGGGCGCGGATACGCAGTATTTT. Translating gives CATSPEAGGADTQYF.

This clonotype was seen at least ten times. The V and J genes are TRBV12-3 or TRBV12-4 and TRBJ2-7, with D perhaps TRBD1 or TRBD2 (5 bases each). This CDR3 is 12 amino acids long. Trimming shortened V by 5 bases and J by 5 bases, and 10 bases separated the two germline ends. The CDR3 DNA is TGTGCCAGCAGTCGGGGCCTGGACGAGCAGTACTTC. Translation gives CASSRGLDEQYF.

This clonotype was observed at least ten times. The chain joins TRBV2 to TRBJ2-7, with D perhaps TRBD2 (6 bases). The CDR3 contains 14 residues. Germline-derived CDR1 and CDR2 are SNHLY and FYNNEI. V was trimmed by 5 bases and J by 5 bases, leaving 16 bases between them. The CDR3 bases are TGTGCCAGCAGTCATTCGACTAGTCGCGACGAGCAGTACTTC. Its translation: CASSHSTSRDEQYF. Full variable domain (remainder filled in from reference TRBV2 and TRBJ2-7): EPEVTQTPSHQVTQMGQEVILRCVPISNHLYFYWYRQILGQKVEFLVSFYNNEISEKSEIFDDQFSVERPDGSNFTLKIRSTKLEDSAMYFCASSHSTSRDEQYFGPGTRLTVT.

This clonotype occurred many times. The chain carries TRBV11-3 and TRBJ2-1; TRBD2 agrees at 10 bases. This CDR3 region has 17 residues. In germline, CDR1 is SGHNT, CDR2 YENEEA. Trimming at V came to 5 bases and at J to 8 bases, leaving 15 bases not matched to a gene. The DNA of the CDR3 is TGTGCCAGCAGCCCACCCCCGGGTAGCGGGAGGTATGATGAGCAGTTCTTC. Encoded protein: CASSPPPGSGRYDEQFF.

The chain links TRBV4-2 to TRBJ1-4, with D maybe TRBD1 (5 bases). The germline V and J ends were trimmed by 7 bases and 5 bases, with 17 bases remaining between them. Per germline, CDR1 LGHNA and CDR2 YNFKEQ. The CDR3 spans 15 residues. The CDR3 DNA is TGTGCCAGCAACACACGACGGGGGGTCAATGAAAAACTGTTTTTT. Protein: CASNTRRGVNEKLFF.

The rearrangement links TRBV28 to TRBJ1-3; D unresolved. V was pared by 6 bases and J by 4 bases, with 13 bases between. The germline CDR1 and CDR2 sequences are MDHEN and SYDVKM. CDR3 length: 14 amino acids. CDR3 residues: CASSFIARGNTIYF. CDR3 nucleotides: TGTGCCAGCAGCTTTATAGCCCGAGGAAACACCATATATTTT.

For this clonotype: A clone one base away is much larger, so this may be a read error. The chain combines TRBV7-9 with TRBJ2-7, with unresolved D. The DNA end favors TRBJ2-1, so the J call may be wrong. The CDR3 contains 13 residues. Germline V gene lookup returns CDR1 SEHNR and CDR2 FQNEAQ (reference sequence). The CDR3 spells CASSLSSLYEQFF. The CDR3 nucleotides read TGTGCCAGCAGCTTATCTTCTTTGTACGAGCAGTTCTTC.

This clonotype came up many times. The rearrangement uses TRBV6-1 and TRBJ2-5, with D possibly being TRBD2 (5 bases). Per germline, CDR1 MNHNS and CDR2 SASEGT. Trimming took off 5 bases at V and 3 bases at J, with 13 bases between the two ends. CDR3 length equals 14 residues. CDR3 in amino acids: CASSYSYGKETQYF. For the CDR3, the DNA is TGTGCCAGCAGTTACTCCTACGGGAAAGAGACCCAGTACTTC.